The source of this T cell receptor (beta chain) is a study of blood T cells in healthy people across ages. Together with a sample-barcoded 5' primer, a J-beta primer mix was included in a second PCR lasting 7 to 11 cycles. TCRdb redid the calling of the 5' RACE reads with MiXCR, one entry per CDR3 protein. The sample shows under 2 million distinct CDR3 sequences, roughly 32% of them seen only once. The CDR3 is made up of 14 amino acids. Germline CDR1 reads MGHDK; CDR2 reads SYGVNS. Trimming cost V 1 base and J 5 bases; bases outside gene matches: 4. This chain uses TRBV25-1 with TRBJ2-5; TRBD1 agrees at 7 bases. The source material was blood. The clonotype originates from a young woman in good health. The DNA of the CDR3 is TGTGCCAGCAGTGAATGGCAGGGACAGGAGACCCAGTACTTC. It encodes CASSEWQGQETQYF.